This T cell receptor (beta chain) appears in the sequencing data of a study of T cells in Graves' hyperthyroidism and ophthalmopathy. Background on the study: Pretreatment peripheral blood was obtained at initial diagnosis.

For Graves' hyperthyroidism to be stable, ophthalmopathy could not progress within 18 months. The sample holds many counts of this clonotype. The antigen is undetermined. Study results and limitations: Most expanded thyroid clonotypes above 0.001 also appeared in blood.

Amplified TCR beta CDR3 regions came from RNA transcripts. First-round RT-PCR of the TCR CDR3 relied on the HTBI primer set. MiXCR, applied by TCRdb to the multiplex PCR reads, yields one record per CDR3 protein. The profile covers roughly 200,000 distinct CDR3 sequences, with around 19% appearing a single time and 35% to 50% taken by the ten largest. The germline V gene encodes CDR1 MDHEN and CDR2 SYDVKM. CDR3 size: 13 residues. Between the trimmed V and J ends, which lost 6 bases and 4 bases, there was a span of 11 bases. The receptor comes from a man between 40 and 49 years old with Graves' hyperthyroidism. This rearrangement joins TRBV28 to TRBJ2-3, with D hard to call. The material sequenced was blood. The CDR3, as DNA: TGTGCCAGCAGACAAAACCCCTCAGATACGCAGTATTTT. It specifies CASRQNPSDTQYF.